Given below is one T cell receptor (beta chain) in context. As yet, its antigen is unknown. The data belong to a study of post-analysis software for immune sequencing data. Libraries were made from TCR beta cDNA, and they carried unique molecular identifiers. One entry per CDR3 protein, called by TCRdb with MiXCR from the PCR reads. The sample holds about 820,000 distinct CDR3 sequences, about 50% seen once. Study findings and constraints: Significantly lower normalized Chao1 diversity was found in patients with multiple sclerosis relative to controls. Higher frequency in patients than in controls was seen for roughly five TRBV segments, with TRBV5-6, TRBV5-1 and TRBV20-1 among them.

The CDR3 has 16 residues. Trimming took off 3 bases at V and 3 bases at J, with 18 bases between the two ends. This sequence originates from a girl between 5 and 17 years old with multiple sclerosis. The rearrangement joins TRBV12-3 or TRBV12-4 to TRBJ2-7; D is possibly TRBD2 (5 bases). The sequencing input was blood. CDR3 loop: CASSFRAGRFNYEQYF. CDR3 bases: TGTGCCAGCAGTTTCCGGGCGGGCAGGTTTAACTACGAGCAGTACTTC.